This TCR beta chain was found in a study of T-cell reconstitution after alpha-beta-depleted transplantation in children. The CDR3 loop spans 13 amino acids. Trimming took 3 bases from V and 1 from J, leaving 7 bases between them. Study findings and constraints: Among T cells one year after transplant, newly produced cells accounted for most counts and diversity. Surviving recipient T cells and intrathymic progenitors accounted for some patients' high TCRbeta diversity at day 60.

It was with unique molecular identifiers that the TCRbeta library was prepared. TCRdb redid the calling of the PCR reads with MiXCR, one entry per CDR3 protein. The repertoire holds approximately 110,000 distinct CDR3 sequences, with more than 20% as singletons. This clonotype has a count of ten or more. Antigen: not known. This rearrangement joins TRBV12-3 or TRBV12-4 to TRBJ2-7; no firm D call. Sequenced here: PBMCs, mostly from graft donor cells, sampled 180 days after TCRalphabeta/CD19-depleted stem cell transplant. The origin of this receptor is a male patient aged 2-10 years who had a stem cell transplant for chronic granulomatous disease, so the T cells may come from the graft donor. Here the CDR3 reads CASSFGGSYEQYF. The DNA for the CDR3 is TGTGCCAGCAGTTTTGGCGGATCCTACGAGCAGTACTTC.